The T cell receptor (beta chain) described here comes from a study of PD-1 blockade in classical Hodgkin lymphoma. Clones were read by immunoSEQ multiplex PCR, and TCRdb kept only the in-frame ones, dropping some. The sample holds roughly 42,000 clones, approximately 70% seen once. The CDR3 sequence is 15 residues long. Time point described: cycle 4 day 1 (C4D1), after around six weeks of nivolumab. Each patient relapsed following autologous stem cell transplantation, and prior brentuximab vedotin exposure differed. Sequenced material: peripheral blood mononuclear cells (PBMCs), taken before the fourth cycle of nivolumab. The rearrangement links TRBV21-1 to TRBJ2-7; the table's D call of TRBD1 was not tested on the DNA. TRBV21-1 is a known pseudogene. The receptor's source is a human donor with classical Hodgkin lymphoma. CDR3 nucleotides: TGTGCCAGCAGCAAAGAGGACAGAGAGACTAAGTTGGCGTACTTC. It codes for CASSKEDRETKLAYF.